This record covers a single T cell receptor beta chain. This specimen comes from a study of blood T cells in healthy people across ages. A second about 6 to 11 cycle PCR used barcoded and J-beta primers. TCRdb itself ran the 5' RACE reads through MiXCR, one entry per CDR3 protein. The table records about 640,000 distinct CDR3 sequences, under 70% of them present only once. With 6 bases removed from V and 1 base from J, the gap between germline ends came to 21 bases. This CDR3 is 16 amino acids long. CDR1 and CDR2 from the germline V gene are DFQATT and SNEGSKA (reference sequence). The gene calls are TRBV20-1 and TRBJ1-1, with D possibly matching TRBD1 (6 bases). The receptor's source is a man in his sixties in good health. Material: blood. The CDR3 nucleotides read TGCAGTGCCGTAGGACGCGAGGGGGGATGGAACACTGAAGCTTTCTTT. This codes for CSAVGREGGWNTEAFF.